Listed here is a single T cell receptor beta chain. Its antigen target is currently unknown. It has no much larger one-base neighbor in the sample; base qualities were not kept. The record originates from a study of somatic mutations in T cells in chronic GVHD (dated by TCRdb to 2018 to 2021). For CDR1 and CDR2, the germline V gene lists SNHLY and FYNNEI. Inclusive of the bounding cysteine and phenylalanine, the CDR3 is 14 residues long. Of all the DNA, just the CDR3 is kept, 42 bases in frame from base 1. Trimming removed 6 bases from V and 5 bases from J; the gene matches leave 9 bases unexplained. Genomic DNA was isolated and then used for the TCRbeta deep sequencing. TCRbeta CDR3 sequencing and initial data processing were performed as a commercial service with the immunoSEQ assay. Per the original workflow: Reads were demultiplexed, adapter and primer sequences were removed, similar clones were merged by frequency-ratio clustering, and V, D, J genes were annotated with IMGT. The clones in this table, taken by TCRdb from immuneACCESS, are in-frame only. Not every clone is retained; where verified, under half of the shortfall comes from an unresolved V gene, and the cause of the rest is unknown. That table furnishes V, J and clone size, whereas the DNA furnished D and trimming. The sample table records 13,000 or so clones; roughly 75% of these occur just once. Of the sample, 32% is held by the ten largest clones.

Sorting staining used anti-CD3, anti-CD4, anti-CD8 and a Vbeta20 antibody from the IOTest Beta Mark kit on a FACSAria III, with purity above 97%. Peripheral blood was drawn into sodium heparin tubes, and mononuclear cells were separated by Ficoll-Paque PLUS density gradient centrifugation. Before TCRbeta deep sequencing, the CD4+ Vbeta20+, CD4+ Vbeta20-, and CD8+ T cell fractions were FACS-sorted. This chain is built from TRBV2 and TRBJ1-1; 7 junctional bases match TRBD1. The sequenced sample was Vbeta20-negative CD4+ T cells from blood. The sample's cell subset or site label, in plain terms: CD4+ T cells sorted as TCR Vbeta20 negative by flow cytometry. This TCR was recovered from a male patient aged 45 to 59 with chronic graft-versus-host disease. In patients who had a transplant, some T cells may come from the graft donor. The DNA sequence reads TGTGCCAGCAGATTTACAGGGGAGGCGACTGAAGCTTTCTTT. Its protein is CASRFTGEATEAFF.